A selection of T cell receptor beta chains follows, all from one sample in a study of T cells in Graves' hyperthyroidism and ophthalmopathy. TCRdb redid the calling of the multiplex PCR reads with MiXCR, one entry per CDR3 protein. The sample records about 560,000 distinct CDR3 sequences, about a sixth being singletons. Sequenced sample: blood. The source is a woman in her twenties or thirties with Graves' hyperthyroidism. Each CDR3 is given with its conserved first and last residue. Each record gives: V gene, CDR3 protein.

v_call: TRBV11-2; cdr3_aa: CASSFNSQETQYF
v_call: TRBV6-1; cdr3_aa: CASSSPESFNEQFF
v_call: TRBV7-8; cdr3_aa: CASSLGRMNEQFF
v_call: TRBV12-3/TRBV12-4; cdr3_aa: CASSPEGTGDTETFF
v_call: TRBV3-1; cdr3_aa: CASRQQGFGYGYTF
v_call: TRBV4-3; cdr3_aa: CASSLSALAGAYNEQFF
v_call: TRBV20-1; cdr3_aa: CSARVMGGNQPQHF
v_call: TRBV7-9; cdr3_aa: CASSLSLGTQYF
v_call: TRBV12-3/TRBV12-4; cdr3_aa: CASSNRRANTEAFF
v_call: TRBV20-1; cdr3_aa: CSAHAVIGLAGNGAYEQYF
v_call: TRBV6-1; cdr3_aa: CASSSHEKLFF
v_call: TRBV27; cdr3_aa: CASSWNRDSYNEQFF
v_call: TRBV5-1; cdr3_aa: CASTLHSTTNTGELFF
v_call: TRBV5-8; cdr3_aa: CASSSIGTDTQYF
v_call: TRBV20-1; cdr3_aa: CSASSGRSNTDTQYF
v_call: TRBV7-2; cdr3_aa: CASRGTDSEQYF
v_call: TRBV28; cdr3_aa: CASSARGPGYTF
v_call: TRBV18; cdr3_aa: CASSPYNGNTEAFF
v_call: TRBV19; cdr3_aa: CASSARQGGGTTEAFF
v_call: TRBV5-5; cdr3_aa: CASSSFPGDGANVLTF
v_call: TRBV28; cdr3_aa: CASSGRGPPNTEAFF
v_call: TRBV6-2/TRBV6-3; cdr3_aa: CASSYSTGTGRETQYF
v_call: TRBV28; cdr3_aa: CASAKNPREGEQFF
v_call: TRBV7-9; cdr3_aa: CASSSSTLPGHSNQPQHF
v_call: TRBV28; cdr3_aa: CASKGEGGDREYNEQFF
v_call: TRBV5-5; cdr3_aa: CASRLDGSTDTQYF
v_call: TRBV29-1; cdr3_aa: CSVDGSGGPYEQYF
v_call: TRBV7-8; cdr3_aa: CASSLFGLLNEQFF
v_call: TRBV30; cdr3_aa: CAFSPTNNEQFF
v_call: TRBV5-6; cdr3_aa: CASSPQGLDWNEQFF
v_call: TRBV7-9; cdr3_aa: CASSQLRPRLAGGGDTQYF
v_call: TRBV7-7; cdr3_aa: CASSSSPGRAGGELFF
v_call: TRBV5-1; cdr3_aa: CASSYTGTGSSYEQYF
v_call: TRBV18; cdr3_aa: CASSPAGQGGYEQYF
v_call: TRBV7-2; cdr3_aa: CASSLRGGGNTIYF
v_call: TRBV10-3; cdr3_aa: CAISERRDTGELFF
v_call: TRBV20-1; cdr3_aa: CSAEPGQSNSPLHF
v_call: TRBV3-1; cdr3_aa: CASSQGLAGISYNEQFF
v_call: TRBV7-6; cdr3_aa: CASSLERDLNNEQFF
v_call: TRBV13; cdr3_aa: CASSLEREGGNEQFF
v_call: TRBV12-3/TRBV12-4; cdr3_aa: CASSPQGITGYTF
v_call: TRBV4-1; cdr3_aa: CASSQDSSGNSPLHF
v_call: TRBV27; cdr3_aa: CASSSDLAGYYNEQFF
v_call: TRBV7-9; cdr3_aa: CASSPSTSFAEQFF
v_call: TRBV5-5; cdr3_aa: CASSTTPYNEQFF
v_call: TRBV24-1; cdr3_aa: CATTAGGSGLQHF
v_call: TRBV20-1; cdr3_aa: CSARAPLRLAGGEQYF
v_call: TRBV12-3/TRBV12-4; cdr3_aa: CASSFWGTGGDYEQYF
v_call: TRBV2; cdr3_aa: CASYSGGSNTGELFF
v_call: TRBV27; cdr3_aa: CASSLVGREQFF
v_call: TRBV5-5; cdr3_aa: CASRSTGTGTGELFF
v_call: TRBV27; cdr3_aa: CASRAGQGNHEQYF
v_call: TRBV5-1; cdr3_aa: CASSLYSGRGNEQFF